This TCR beta chain was sequenced for a study of shared clonotypes between healthy human individuals. Study information: The study enrolled two women and three men aged 18 to 49. Whole-study results and caveats: Even with large depth, rarefaction showed that sorted-subset sequencing was incomplete.

Details on this clone: The antigen remains undetermined.

Nashville, Tennessee was home to all donors, who were Caucasian adults. This CDR3 is built from 16 residues. CDR1 and CDR2 from the germline V gene are SGHRS and YFSETQ. V gave up 0 bases and J gave up 5 bases; unmatched junction bases: 7. The table came from immunoSEQ multiplex PCR; TCRdb's copy has only in-frame clones and leaves some out. Of some 2.4 million clones in the sample, approximately 93% were seen once. V usage is TRBV5-1 and J usage is TRBJ2-3; TRBD1 agrees at 9 bases. What was sequenced was naive CD4+ T cells from PBMCs. Regarding subset: CD45RA+ positively selected. This receptor was identified in a man younger than 35 in good health. Some clones in this sample may be carry-over from other donors' samples. For the CDR3, the DNA is TGCGCCAGCAGCTTGGATACGACAGGGGGAGGAGATACGCAGTATTTT. Amino acid sequence: CASSLDTTGGGDTQYF. The entire variable domain, with the rest obtained from reference TRBV5-1 and TRBJ2-3, is as follows: KAGVTQTPRYLIKTRGQQVTLSCSPISGHRSVSWYQQTPGQGLQFLFEYFSETQRNKGNFPGRFSGRQFSNSRSEMNVSTLELGDSALYLCASSLDTTGGGDTQYFGPGTRLTVL.